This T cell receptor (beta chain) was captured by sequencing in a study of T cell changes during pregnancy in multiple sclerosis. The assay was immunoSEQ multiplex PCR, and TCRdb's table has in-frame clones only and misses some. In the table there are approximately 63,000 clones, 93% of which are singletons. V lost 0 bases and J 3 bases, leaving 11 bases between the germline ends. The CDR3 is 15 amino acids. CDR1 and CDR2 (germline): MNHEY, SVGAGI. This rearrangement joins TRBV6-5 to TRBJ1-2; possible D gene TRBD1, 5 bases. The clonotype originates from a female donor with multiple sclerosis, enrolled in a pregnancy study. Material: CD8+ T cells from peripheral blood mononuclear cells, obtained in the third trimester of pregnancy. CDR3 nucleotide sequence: TGTGCCAGCAGTTACTCGAAGGGAGGGGACTATGGCTACACCTTC. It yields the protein CASSYSKGGDYGYTF.